This T cell receptor beta chain was recorded in a study of blood T cell repertoires in COVID-19. Assay used: immunoSEQ multiplex PCR; TCRdb lists only in-frame clones, some missing. The table lists 250,000 to 350,000 clones, nearly 90% of them singletons. This CDR3 comprises 11 residues. Per germline, CDR1 SEHNR and CDR2 FQNEAQ (reference sequence). Trimming left V 2 bases short and J 6 bases short, with 4 bases between. The receptor comes from a man aged 18 to 29 with active or convalescent COVID-19. The chain employs TRBV7-9 and TRBJ1-2, with no clear D. Sequencing input: peripheral blood. The chain's CDR3 is CASSLQDGYTF. CDR3 nucleotides: TGTGCCAGCAGCTTACAGGATGGCTACACCTTC. Variable domain in full (rest from reference TRBV7-9 and TRBJ1-2): DTGVSQNPRHKITKRGQNVTFRCDPISEHNRLYWYRQTLGQGPEFLTYFQNEAQLEKSRLLSDRFSAERPKGSFSTLEIQRTEQGDSAMYLCASSLQDGYTFGSGTRLTVV.